The table lists the clone carrying this T cell receptor (beta chain) with a few counts. The antigen remains unidentified. These data originate in a study of T-cell memory formation after mild COVID-19. Study background: TCR clusters mostly belonged to single donors. General observations from the study: Clones that contracted from day 15 to 85 were balanced CD4/CD8, while later expanders leaned CD4+. Contracting clones localized mainly to CM and EM when CD4+ and mainly to EMRA when CD8+.

Using constant-segment primers, 5'RACE produced TCR alpha and TCR beta cDNA libraries carrying sample barcodes and UMIs. MiXCR, applied by TCRdb to the 5' RACE reads, yields one record per CDR3 protein. The sample includes roughly 50,000 distinct CDR3 sequences, 12% of them seen just once. The CDR3 length is 15 residues. Germline-derived CDR1 and CDR2 are SGHTA and FQGTGA. The V and J ends lost 3 bases and 6 bases respectively, with 16 bases between them. This receptor was taken from a man aged 18 to 29 who had mild COVID-19 (a few samples of this study predate the infection). Cell type and time point are not known. Material: PBMCs or a T cell subset sorted from them (not recorded which). The chain uses TRBV7-3 and TRBJ2-3, with unresolved D. CDR3 DNA sequence: TGTGCCAGCAGCTTTCTCCCTTCGCGAAGGGATACGCAGTATTTT. Protein product: CASSFLPSRRDTQYF.